What follows are 5 T cell receptor beta chains derived from one specimen sequenced in a study of T cell responses to AZD1222 COVID-19 vaccine. Using immunoSEQ multiplex PCR, the repertoire was profiled, and TCRdb retains in-frame clones only, with some absent. This sample has 120,000 or so clones, with roughly four fifths found just once. The sequencing used peripheral blood, collected on day 0 of AZD1222 vaccination. The receptors stem from an adult in good health.

This clone was found once. This rearrangement joins TRBV7-6 to TRBJ2-2; D remains ambiguous. CDR1 SGHVS and CDR2 FNYEAQ come from the germline V gene. Trimming pared 1 base from V and 0 bases from J, leaving 3 bases between. This CDR3 is built from 14 residues. The CDR3 DNA is TGTGCCAGCAGCTTAGGGGCGAACACCGGGGAGCTGTTTTTT. Amino acids: CASSLGANTGELFF.

CDR3 in amino acids: CASSHFRGGSGNTIYF. The CDR3 DNA reads TGCGCCAGCAGCCATTTCCGAGGGGGATCTGGAAACACCATATATTTT. The J gene is TRBJ1-3, the V gene TRBV4-1, with D tentatively TRBD1 (6 bases). Trimming removed 3 bases at V and 1 base at J, with 13 bases between. Per germline, CDR1 MGHRA and CDR2 YSYEKL. The CDR3 contains 16 residues.

This clone was picked up a small number of times. CDR3 protein: CASTARHIYNEQFF. Here the CDR3 DNA reads TGTGCCAGCACCGCTAGGCATATCTACAATGAGCAGTTCTTC. This chain joins TRBV3-1 (or the pseudogene TRBV3-2) and TRBJ2-1; D remains ambiguous. In germline, CDR1 is LGHDT, CDR2 YNNKEL (reference sequence). V was pared by 7 bases and J by 3 bases, with 13 bases between. This CDR3 comprises 14 residues.

This clone was seen once. The V and J genes are TRBV5-5 and TRBJ2-7; TRBD1 agrees at 7 bases. Unmatched junction bases numbered 13, after V lost 3 bases and J lost 10 bases. Germline-derived CDR1 and CDR2 are SGHKS and YYEKEE (reference sequence). There are 14 residues in the CDR3. In DNA form, the CDR3 reads TGTGCCAGCAGCTCCCAGGGGGAAATGGTGTATCAGTACTTC. Its translation is CASSSQGEMVYQYF. The variable domain in full, with the rest retrieved from reference TRBV5-5 and TRBJ2-7, is DAGVTQSPTHLIKTRGQQVTLRCSPISGHKSVSWYQQVLGQGPQFIFQYYEKEERGRGNFPDRFSARQFPNYSSELNVNALLLGDSALYLCASSSQGEMVYQYFGPGTRLTVT.

V usage is TRBV24-1 and J usage is TRBJ2-3; D is undetermined. V dropped 5 bases and J dropped 10 bases, with 12 bases sitting between them. The CDR3 consists of 12 residues. CDR1 is KGHDR, CDR2 SFDVKD, per germline. Here the CDR3 reads CATSGGIDAQYF. CDR3 in DNA: TGTGCCACCAGTGGGGGTATCGACGCGCAGTATTTT.